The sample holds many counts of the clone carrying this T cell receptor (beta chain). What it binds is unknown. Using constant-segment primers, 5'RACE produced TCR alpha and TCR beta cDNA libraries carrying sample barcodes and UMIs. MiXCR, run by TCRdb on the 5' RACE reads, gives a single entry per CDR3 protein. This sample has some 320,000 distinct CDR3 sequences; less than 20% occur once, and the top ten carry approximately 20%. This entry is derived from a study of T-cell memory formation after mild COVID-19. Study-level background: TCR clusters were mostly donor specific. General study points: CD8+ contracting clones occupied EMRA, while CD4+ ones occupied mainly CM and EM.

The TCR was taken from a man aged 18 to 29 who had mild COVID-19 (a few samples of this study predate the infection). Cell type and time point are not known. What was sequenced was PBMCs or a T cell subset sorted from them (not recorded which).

This CDR3 is CASSPGVSYEQYF. In DNA, the CDR3 is TGTGCCAGCAGTCCCGGTGTCTCCTACGAGCAGTACTTC. The chain uses TRBV9 and TRBJ2-7; D is unclear. The CDR3 extends over 13 amino acids. V was shortened by 5 bases and J by 0 bases, with 9 bases between the two germline ends. Germline V gene data show CDR1 as SGDLS and CDR2 as YYNGEE.